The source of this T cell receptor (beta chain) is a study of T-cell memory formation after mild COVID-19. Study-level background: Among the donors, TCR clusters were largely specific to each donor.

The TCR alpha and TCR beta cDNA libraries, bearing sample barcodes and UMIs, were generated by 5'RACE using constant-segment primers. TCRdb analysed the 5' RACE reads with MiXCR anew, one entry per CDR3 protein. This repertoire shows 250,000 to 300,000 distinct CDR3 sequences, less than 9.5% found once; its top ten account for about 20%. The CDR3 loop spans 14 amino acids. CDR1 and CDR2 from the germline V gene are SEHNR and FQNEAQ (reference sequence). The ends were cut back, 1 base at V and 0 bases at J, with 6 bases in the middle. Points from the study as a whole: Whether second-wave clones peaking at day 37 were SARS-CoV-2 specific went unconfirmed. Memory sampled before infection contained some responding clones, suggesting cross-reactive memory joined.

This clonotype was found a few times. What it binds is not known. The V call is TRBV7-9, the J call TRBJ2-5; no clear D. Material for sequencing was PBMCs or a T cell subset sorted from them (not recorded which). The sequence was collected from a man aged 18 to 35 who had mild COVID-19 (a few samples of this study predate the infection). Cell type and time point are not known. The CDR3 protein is CASSLGHNQETQYF. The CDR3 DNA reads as TGTGCCAGCAGCTTAGGGCACAACCAAGAGACCCAGTACTTC.